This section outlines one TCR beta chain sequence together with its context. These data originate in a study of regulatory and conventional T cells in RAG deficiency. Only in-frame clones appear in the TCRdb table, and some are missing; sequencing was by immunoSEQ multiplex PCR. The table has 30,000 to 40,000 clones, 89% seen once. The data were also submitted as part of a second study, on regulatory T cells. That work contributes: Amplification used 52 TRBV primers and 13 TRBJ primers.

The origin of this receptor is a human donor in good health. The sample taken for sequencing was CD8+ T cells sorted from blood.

CDR3 DNA sequence: TGTGCCTGGAGTGAGGGGGGGAGCGAGCAGTACTTC. Translation gives CAWSEGGSEQYF. The gene calls are TRBV30 and TRBJ2-7, with D possibly TRBD2 on 7 matching bases. V was clipped by 1 base and J by 6 bases, with 10 bases between them. The CDR3 length is 12 residues. CDR1 is GTSNPN and CDR2 is SVGIG in the germline V gene (reference sequence).